This T cell receptor (beta chain) was captured by sequencing in a study of Ad26.COV2.S vaccination and SARS-CoV-2 variants. Overall study: The donor was enrolled in the Ad26.COV2.S arm of the COV1001 trial. Findings and caveats of the study: Those who received vaccine or placebo ended up with similar non-spike TCR breadth. Spike-specific TCR breadth in vaccine recipients exceeded that seen in placebo recipients.

The count of this clone is one. Its specificity is unknown. Sequenced by immunoSEQ multiplex PCR; TCRdb stores in-frame clones only, minus some. This table holds under 600,000 clones, approximately 90% found once. Germline V gene data show CDR1 as LGHNA and CDR2 as YSLEER. The CDR3 has 17 residues. V was trimmed by 0 bases and J by 0 bases, leaving 15 bases between them. Treatment defined: 15 to 20 received Ad26.COV2.S at low or high dose, single or two shots; about 5 received placebo; per-sample allocation not given. Specimen acquisition occurred on day 63 following the initial vaccine or placebo injection. Cohort 1b enrolled adults aged 18-55 years in Boston.

The source is a person aged 18-60 years who received the Ad26.COV2.S COVID-19 vaccine or a placebo. Sequencing was performed on peripheral blood, taken in a trial of Ad26.COV2.S vaccine versus placebo. V usage is TRBV4-3 and J usage is TRBJ2-7; D may correspond to TRBD1 or TRBD2 (6 bases each). The CDR3 nucleotides are TGCGCCAGCAGCCAAGACCACCGACAGGACTACTCCTACGAGCAGTACTTC. Protein sequence: CASSQDHRQDYSYEQYF.